Below are 6 T cell receptor beta chains sequenced from a single sample in a study of cytomegalovirus exposure and HLA in healthy donors. The PCR ran on 60 Vbeta and 13 Jbeta primers. Assay: immunoSEQ multiplex PCR; the TCRdb copy retains only in-frame clones and omits some. The profile shows roughly 250,000 clones, roughly 81% of them singletons. The specimen sequenced was PBMCs. All receptors derive from a woman in her 40s in good health and CMV-seropositive.

The chain has TRBV30 and TRBJ1-2; D unclear. Germline CDR1 reads GTSNPN; CDR2 reads SVGIG (reference sequence). CDR3 length: 13 amino acids. Trimming stripped 3 bases from V and 8 bases from J, with 16 bases between. CDR3 bases: TGTGCCTGGAGCCCACTCCCCCTCTCCGGCTACACCTTC. Residues: CAWSPLPLSGYTF.

V usage is TRBV27 and J usage is TRBJ2-7; D ambiguous. Trimming stripped 0 bases from V and 6 bases from J, with 9 bases between. The CDR3 length is 13 residues. In germline, CDR1 is MNHEY, CDR2 SMNVEV (reference sequence). CDR3 sequence reads: CASSLSGLGEQYF. DNA of the CDR3: TGTGCCAGCAGTTTATCCGGGTTGGGCGAGCAGTACTTC.

For this clone: This sample includes further DNA sequences coding for the same CDR3. The V and J genes are TRBV30 and TRBJ1-5, with D maybe TRBD1 (5 bases). CDR1 GTSNPN and CDR2 SVGIG come from the germline V gene (reference sequence). Trimming shortened V by 3 bases and J by 2 bases, and 8 bases separated the two germline ends. CDR3 length: 13 residues. CDR3 DNA sequence: TGTGCCTGGAGGGGGCAGGGCAATCAGCCCCAGCATTTT. Amino acid sequence: CAWRGQGNQPQHF.

The CDR3 spells CASSSPTSGRVNEQFF. In nucleotides, the CDR3 is TGTGCCAGCAGCTCTCCGACTAGCGGGAGAGTGAATGAGCAGTTCTTC. V and J are TRBV7-3 and TRBJ2-1; 12 bases are a match to TRBD2. Germline trimming cut 4 bases from V and 7 bases from J; bases unmatched to any gene: 8. This CDR3 contains 16 residues. Germline V lookup: CDR1 SGHTA, CDR2 FQGTGA.

The J gene is TRBJ2-3, the V gene TRBV5-1; 10 nucleotides agree with TRBD2. The junction had 8 bases not matched to a gene; V was cut back by 1 base and J by 6 bases. Germline assignment: CDR1 SGHRS and CDR2 YFSETQ. This CDR3 region has 16 residues. The CDR3 DNA is TGCGCCAGCAGCTTGAACCTAGCGGGGGTAGGCGATACGCAGTATTTT. As protein: CASSLNLAGVGDTQYF.

The V gene is TRBV5-8, the J gene TRBJ1-2, with D unclear. This CDR3 is 11 amino acids long. V was trimmed by 4 bases and J by 13 bases, leaving 14 bases between them. Germline lookup yields CDR1 SGHTS and CDR2 YDEGEE. CDR3 protein: CASSPTVVGTF. CDR3 coding DNA: TGTGCCAGCAGCCCCACGGTGGTTGGCACCTTC.